These 8 T cell receptor beta chains were sequenced from one sample in a study of Graves' ophthalmopathy and Graves' hyperthyroidism. For repertoire sequencing, the TCR beta CDR3 regions were amplified from RNA transcripts. Following a first-round RT-PCR that used HTBI primers, a second-round multiplex PCR was carried out. Each CDR3 protein is one row after TCRdb ran MiXCR on the multiplex PCR reads. Among over a million distinct CDR3 sequences listed, about 38% were seen once. Source material: peripheral blood or thyroid tissue (not recorded which). Receptors were obtained from an adult man with Graves' hyperthyroidism.

The chain combines TRBV5-4 with TRBJ2-7; D gene unclear. CDR1 and CDR2 from the germline V gene are SGHNT and YYREEE (reference sequence). Trimming cost V 4 bases and J 2 bases, with 10 bases left between them. There are 13 residues in the CDR3. The CDR3: CASSHGVTYEQYF. CDR3 nucleotide sequence: TGTGCCAGCAGCCACGGCGTAACCTACGAGCAGTACTTC.

This rearrangement joins TRBV2 to TRBJ1-5; D call uncertain. V was shortened by 10 bases and J by 0 bases, with 10 bases between the two germline ends. The CDR3 sequence is 13 residues long. Germline V gives CDR1 SNHLY, CDR2 FYNNEI. CDR3 protein: CATEAYSNQPQHF. In DNA, the CDR3 is TGTGCCACCGAAGCATATAGCAATCAGCCCCAGCATTTT.

This clonotype appeared a few times. CDR3 region: CASSVDPRGTNEKLFF. CDR3 nucleotides: TGTGCCAGCAGCGTAGACCCCAGGGGAACTAATGAAAAACTGTTTTTT. The J gene is TRBJ1-4, the V gene TRBV9; D is possibly TRBD1 (6 bases). Trimming took 0 bases from V and 1 from J, leaving 10 bases between them. Germline assignment: CDR1 SGDLS and CDR2 YYNGEE. CDR3 length: 16 residues.

This rearrangement joins TRBV30 to TRBJ1-4; TRBD1 matches 7 bases. V gave up 0 bases and J gave up 17 bases; unmatched junction bases: 6. The germline V gene encodes CDR1 GTSNPN and CDR2 SVGIG (reference sequence). This CDR3 is built from 11 residues. Here the CDR3 DNA reads TGTGCCTGGAGTGTACTTAGGGACAGATTTTTT. This codes for CAWSVLRDRFF. Full variable domain (remainder filled in from reference TRBV30 and TRBJ1-4): SQTIHQWPATLVQPVGSPLSLECTVEGTSNPNLYWYRQAAGRGLQLLFYSVGIGQISSEVPQNLSASRPQDRQFILSSKKLLLSDSGFYLCAWSVLRDRFFGSGTQLSVL.

To note about this clonotype: Germline is not matched at one junction end, which may reflect a read error. The rearrangement links TRBV11-2 to TRBJ1-3; D might be TRBD1 (6 bases). The CDR3 spans 15 residues. Germline V gives CDR1 SGHAT, CDR2 FQNNGV. DNA for the CDR3: TGCGCCAGCAGCCCTCGGACAGCCCTTCGAAACACCATATATTTT. Protein: CASSPRTALRNTIYF.

V is TRBV7-8 and J is TRBJ1-2; 8 bases match TRBD1. CDR1 SGHVS and CDR2 FQNEAQ come from the germline V gene. V gave up 5 bases and J gave up 6 bases; unmatched junction bases: 14. This CDR3 region has 16 residues. The CDR3 is CASSTHGAGGDDGYTF. CDR3 sequence (DNA): TGTGCCAGCAGCACCCATGGGGCAGGGGGCGATGATGGCTACACCTTC.

Notes on this clonotype: Possible read error: a much larger clone is one base away. This chain uses TRBV7-9 with TRBJ1-5, with TRBD1 matching 8 bases. The CDR3 runs to 14 residues. Germline CDR1 SEHNR, CDR2 FQNEAQ (reference sequence). CDR3 sequence: CANSPGGNTQPQHF. The CDR3 bases are TGTGCCAACAGCCCAGGGGGCAATACGCAGCCCCAGCATTTT.

Ten or more counts support this clonotype. The rearrangement links TRBV13 to TRBJ2-7; 8 bases fit TRBD1. The CDR3 is made up of 15 amino acids. V was clipped by 0 bases and J by 7 bases; unmatched bases: 8. Per the germline V gene, CDR1 is PRHDT and CDR2 is FYEKMQ (reference sequence). CDR3: CASSLGGQGLGEQYF. CDR3 coding DNA: TGTGCCAGCAGCTTAGGAGGACAGGGCTTGGGGGAGCAGTACTTC.